The clone carrying this T cell receptor beta chain has just a few counts. Its antigen is unidentified. TCRdb redid the calling of the RT-PCR reads with MiXCR, one entry per CDR3 protein. Here the sample spans approximately 680,000 distinct CDR3 sequences, roughly 14% being singletons. The source of the sample is a study of response to subunit inactivated influenza vaccine. Study results and caveats: Every seasonal influenza vaccination brings in few new T cells, the authors suggested.

Per germline, CDR1 SGDLS and CDR2 YYNGEE. CDR3 size: 14 residues. V was cut by 0 bases and J by 5 bases, with 11 bases left in between. This receptor was obtained from a man over 45 who received an inactivated influenza vaccine. The chain couples TRBV9 to TRBJ2-5; D perhaps matches TRBD2 (6 bases). The specimen comprised PBMCs from blood, sampled less than 13 days after vaccination. The CDR3 bases are TGTGCCAGCAGCGTAGGGACTACCCGGGAGACCCAGTACTTC. Translated: CASSVGTTRETQYF.